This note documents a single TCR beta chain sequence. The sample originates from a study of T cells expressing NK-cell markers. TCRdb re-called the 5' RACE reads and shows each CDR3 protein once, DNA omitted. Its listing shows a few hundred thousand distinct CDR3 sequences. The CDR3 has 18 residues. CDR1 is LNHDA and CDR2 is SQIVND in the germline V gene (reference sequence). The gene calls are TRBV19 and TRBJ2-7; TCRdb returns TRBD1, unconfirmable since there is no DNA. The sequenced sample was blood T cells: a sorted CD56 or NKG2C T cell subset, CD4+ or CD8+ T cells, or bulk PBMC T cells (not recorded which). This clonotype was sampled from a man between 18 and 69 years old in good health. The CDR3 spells CASSIDWGQGKISYEQYF.